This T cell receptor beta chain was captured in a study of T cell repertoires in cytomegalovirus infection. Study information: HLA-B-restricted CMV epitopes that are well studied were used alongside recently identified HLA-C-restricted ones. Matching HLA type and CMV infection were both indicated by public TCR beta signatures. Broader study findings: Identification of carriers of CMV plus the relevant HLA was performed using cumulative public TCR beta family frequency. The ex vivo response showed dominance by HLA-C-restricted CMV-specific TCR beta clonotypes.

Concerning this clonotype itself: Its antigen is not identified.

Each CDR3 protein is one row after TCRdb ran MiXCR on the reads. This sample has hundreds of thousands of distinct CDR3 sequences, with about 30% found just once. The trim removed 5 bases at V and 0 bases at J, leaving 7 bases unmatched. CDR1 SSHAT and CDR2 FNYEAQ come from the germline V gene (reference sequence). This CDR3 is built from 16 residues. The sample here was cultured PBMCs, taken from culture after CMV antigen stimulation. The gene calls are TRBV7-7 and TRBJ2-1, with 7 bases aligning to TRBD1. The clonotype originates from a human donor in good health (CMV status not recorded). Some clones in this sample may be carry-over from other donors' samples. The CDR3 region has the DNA TGTGCCAGCAGCGCCCACCGGGACAGCTCCTACAATGAGCAGTTCTTC. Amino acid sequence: CASSAHRDSSYNEQFF.